The 21 T cell receptor beta chains below all came from one sample that was sequenced in a study of blood T cell repertoires in COVID-19. The assay was immunoSEQ multiplex PCR, and TCRdb's table has in-frame clones only and misses some. The sample lists approximately 100,000 clones, 88% occurring once. The sample consisted of peripheral blood. The receptors derive from a human donor in a cohort sampled during active COVID-19.

This chain links TRBV6-5 with TRBJ1-3; tentatively, D is TRBD1 (5 bases). With 6 bases removed from V and 0 bases from J, the gap between germline ends came to 9 bases. Germline values: CDR1 MNHEY, CDR2 SVGAGI. The CDR3 has 14 amino acids. The CDR3 here is CASRAGYSGNTIYF. The CDR3 DNA sequence: TGTGCCAGCAGGGCAGGGTACTCTGGAAACACCATATATTTT.

This sequence joins TRBV27 and TRBJ2-7, with 11 bases aligning to TRBD1. Losses at the gene ends were 9 bases for V and 1 base for J; bases not matched to a gene: 5. The CDR3 spans 14 residues. Germline V lookup: CDR1 MNHEY, CDR2 SMNVEV (reference sequence). CDR3 sequence (DNA): TGTGCCAGTTCCGGGACAGGGGGTTCCTACGAGCAGTACTTC. It codes for CASSGTGGSYEQYF.

The V gene is TRBV7-3, the J gene TRBJ2-7; D is possibly TRBD1 (6 bases). There are 16 residues in the CDR3. V was shortened by 1 base and J by 7 bases, with 20 bases between the two germline ends. Germline-derived CDR1 and CDR2 are SGHTA and FQGTGA. The chain's CDR3 is CASSLNGGRLTGEQYF. In DNA form, the CDR3 reads TGTGCCAGCAGCTTAAATGGGGGCCGACTGACGGGGGAGCAGTACTTC.

The chain links TRBV19 to TRBJ2-7; maybe TRBD1 (6 bases). Germline assignment: CDR1 LNHDA and CDR2 SQIVND (reference sequence). The length of the CDR3 is 16 residues. V was shortened by 5 bases and J by 2 bases, with 19 bases between the two germline ends. CDR3 protein: CASSRGGLAGTYEQYF. The CDR3 DNA sequence: TGTGCCAGTAGTCGAGGGGGTTTAGCAGGAACCTACGAGCAGTACTTC.

J is TRBJ2-5 and V is TRBV18; D unresolved. V was cut by 3 bases and J by 2 bases, with 7 bases left in between. This CDR3 is built from 13 residues. CDR1 KGHSH and CDR2 LQKENI come from the germline V gene. CDR3 residues: CASSPNLQETQYF. The CDR3 nucleotides read TGTGCCAGCTCACCCAACCTACAAGAGACCCAGTACTTC.

The rearrangement links TRBV7-8 to TRBJ2-7, with TRBD2 as a possible D gene (5 bases). Germline V gene data show CDR1 as SGHVS and CDR2 as FQNEAQ. The length of the CDR3 is 14 residues. Between the trimmed V and J ends, which lost 4 bases and 3 bases, there was a span of 13 bases. The CDR3 DNA follows: TGTGCCAGCAGCTCCACGGACGGAGGCTACGAGCAGTACTTC. Translated, it gives CASSSTDGGYEQYF.

The rearrangement links TRBV5-7 to TRBJ2-1; 7 positions match TRBD2. TRBV5-7 is known as an ORF, though its function is uncertain. This CDR3 contains 19 residues. Trimming cost V 4 bases and J 2 bases; bases outside gene matches: 18. This CDR3 is CASSPRLAPEGWTYNEQFF. The CDR3 nucleotides are TGTGCCAGCAGCCCCCGACTAGCCCCCGAAGGATGGACCTACAATGAGCAGTTCTTC.

CDR3 residues: CASSPFWGGSNYGYTF. CDR3 bases: TGTGCCAGCAGCCCGTTCTGGGGGGGGTCCAACTATGGCTACACCTTC. The chain combines TRBV9 with TRBJ1-2; possibly TRBD1 for D (5 bases). The CDR3 sequence is 16 residues long. Germline V lookup: CDR1 SGDLS, CDR2 YYNGEE. Trimming cost V 4 bases and J 2 bases, with 18 bases left between them.

CDR3 nucleotide sequence: TGTGCCAGTGCAAGGGACAGTATAGGCCACGAGCAGTACTTC. This codes for CASARDSIGHEQYF. The V and J genes are TRBV19 and TRBJ2-7; the match to TRBD1 covers 7 bases. The germline gives CDR1 LNHDA, CDR2 SQIVND (reference sequence). This CDR3 has 14 residues. Unmatched junction bases numbered 12, after V lost 8 bases and J lost 5 bases.

The CDR3 here is CATETGLRAWDTQYF. In DNA, the CDR3 is TGTGCCACTGAGACGGGACTCCGGGCATGGGATACGCAGTATTTT. The chain has TRBV21-1 and TRBJ2-3; no check of the table's D call, TRBD2, against the DNA was made. TRBV21-1 is flagged as a pseudogene. The CDR3 runs 15 residues.

There are many counts of this clone. The junction departs from the called germline gene at one end, perhaps through a read error. This rearrangement joins TRBV18 to TRBJ2-7; maybe TRBD2 (5 bases). Germline V gene sequence: CDR1 KGHSH, CDR2 LQKENI. The CDR3 loop spans 17 amino acids. CDR3: CASSAPPPTTSSYEQYF. For the CDR3, the DNA is TGTGCCAGCTCAGCACCCCCTCCGACTACCAGCTCCTACGAGCAGTACTTC.

DNA of the CDR3: TGCAGCGTTCATACCGGACTAGCGGGGACGGACTACAATGAGCAGTTCTTC. This gives the protein CSVHTGLAGTDYNEQFF. The gene calls are TRBV29-1 and TRBJ2-1, with 12 bases identical to TRBD2. J lost 3 bases, V lost 5 bases, and 11 bases had no gene match. The CDR3 consists of 17 residues. Germline CDR1 and CDR2: SQVTM and ANQGSEA.

The rearrangement uses TRBV4-1 and TRBJ1-3; D gene uncertain. Trimming removed 5 bases from V and 4 bases from J, with 9 bases in between. This CDR3 region has 13 residues. The germline gives CDR1 MGHRA, CDR2 YSYEKL. The CDR3 protein is CASSILRGNTIYF. The CDR3 coding sequence is TGCGCCAGCAGCATCTTGCGGGGAAACACCATATATTTT.

This chain uses TRBV10-2 with TRBJ2-1; 9 bases line up with TRBD2. CDR1 is WSHSY, CDR2 SAAADI, per germline. The CDR3 is 16 residues long. V dropped 8 bases and J dropped 6; count of bases not matched to a gene: 14. CDR3 in DNA: TGCGCCAGCCTAGAAATAGCGGGAGTTCAGCCCAATGAGCAGTTCTTC. Residues: CASLEIAGVQPNEQFF.

This clone was seen once. This chain uses TRBV5-1 with TRBJ2-3; D perhaps matches TRBD1 (5 bases). Germline-derived CDR1 and CDR2 are SGHRS and YFSETQ. Trimming removed 0 bases at V and 9 bases at J, with 17 bases between. This CDR3 is 15 amino acids long. The CDR3 sequence is CASSLDGAAQKTQYF. The CDR3 DNA is TGCGCCAGCAGCTTGGATGGGGCGGCCCAAAAAACGCAGTATTTT.

About this clone itself: A junction end diverges from the germline sequence, so it may reflect a read error. V gene TRBV25-1 combines with J gene TRBJ1-1, with unresolved D. From germline, CDR1 is MGHDK and CDR2 SYGVNS. CDR3 length: 15 residues. DNA for the CDR3: TGTGCCAGCACTGAACACCACTCATCCCAGGCTGAAGCTTTCTTT. Translated, it gives CASTEHHSSQAEAFF.

The J gene is TRBJ2-4, the V gene TRBV4-3, with D perhaps matching TRBD2 (6 bases). Germline assignment: CDR1 LGHNA and CDR2 YSLEER. The CDR3 is made up of 16 amino acids. Trimming left V 0 bases short and J 6 bases short, with 15 bases between. For the CDR3, the DNA is TGCGCCAGCAGCCAAGAGGGTGGGAGGATAGGAAACATTCAGTACTTC. It is translated as CASSQEGGRIGNIQYF.

V usage is TRBV3-1 (or the pseudogene TRBV3-2) and J usage is TRBJ2-1; 13 bases are shared with TRBD2. V dropped 1 base and J dropped 7; count of bases not matched to a gene: 1. This CDR3 has 15 amino acids. CDR1 is LGHDT and CDR2 is YNNKEL in the germline V gene (reference sequence). The CDR3 is CASSQATSGRNEQFF. CDR3 DNA sequence: TGTGCCAGCAGCCAAGCGACTAGCGGGAGGAATGAGCAGTTCTTC.

The chain links TRBV5-1 to TRBJ2-1; D is perhaps TRBD2 (5 bases). The CDR3 is 15 residues long. The V gene's germline CDR1 is SGHRS and CDR2 YFSETQ. The V and J ends lost 4 bases and 7 bases respectively, with 18 bases between them. The CDR3 DNA reads as TGCGCCAGCAGCCAGCCCGGACTCCCCGGAAATGAGCAGTTCTTC. Protein: CASSQPGLPGNEQFF.

This clone was observed a single time. The V and J genes are TRBV6-1 and TRBJ1-5; D is perhaps TRBD1 (5 bases). This CDR3 is built from 14 residues. Germline V CDR1 and CDR2: MNHNS, SASEGT. The V end lost 6 bases, the J end lost 3 bases, and 12 bases lay between the germline ends. This CDR3 is CASSPGGTNQPQHF. For the CDR3, the DNA is TGTGCCAGCAGCCCGGGGGGGACCAATCAGCCCCAGCATTTT.

J is TRBJ2-5 and V is TRBV7-2, with D possibly TRBD2 on 7 matching bases. Per the germline V gene, CDR1 is SGHTA and CDR2 is FQGNSA. V was trimmed by 0 bases and J by 5 bases, leaving 13 bases between them. This CDR3 region has 15 residues. The CDR3 DNA reads TGTGCCAGCAGCTTAGCTGGGGGGGCAGGGGAGACCCAGTACTTC. Its translation: CASSLAGGAGETQYF.